This T cell receptor (beta chain) was sequenced in a study of T cell changes during pregnancy in multiple sclerosis (dated by TCRdb to about 2019). Regarding the research as a whole: The study examined how the T cell repertoire changed over the course of pregnancy in women with multiple sclerosis.

The table lists this clone with a count of one. Its antigen is still unknown. The record has no base qualities; no much larger clone is one base away. Sequences SGHVS (CDR1) and FNYEAQ (CDR2) are obtained from the germline V gene. From cysteine to phenylalanine, the CDR3 is 14 amino acids long. The DNA shown is the 42-base CDR3, in frame from base 1. After removal of 4 bases from V and 2 bases from J, the junction retains 4 bases not matched to a gene. Library prep was done by the immunoSEQ multiplex PCR assay. The clones in this table, taken by TCRdb from immuneACCESS, are in-frame only. Not every clone is retained; where verified, under half of the shortfall comes from an unresolved V gene, and the cause of the rest is unknown. A total of around 110,000 clones appear in this sample, 85% to 95% of them only once. Over 0.65% of the sample is held by the ten biggest clonotypes.

Recombination joined TRBV7-6 with TRBJ2-7; 8 bases in the middle match TRBD2. The sequences come from peripheral blood, collected in the third trimester of pregnancy. The receptor's source is a female donor in good health, enrolled as a control in a pregnancy study. The DNA sequence is as follows: TGTGCCAGCAGCTCGGGAGGGACCACCTACGAGCAGTACTTC. Its translation is CASSSGGTTYEQYF.